Below, 5 T cell receptor beta chains from the same sample are listed, as sequenced in a study of blood T cell repertoires in COVID-19. The repertoire was sequenced with immunoSEQ multiplex PCR; TCRdb's copy has only in-frame clones and lacks some. The sample lists approximately 160,000 clones; around 74% were seen once. The sequenced material came from peripheral blood. These receptors were collected from a man between 65 and 85 years old with acute or convalescent COVID-19.

The chain uses TRBV20-1 and TRBJ2-1; 8 bases agree with TRBD2. The V gene end was trimmed by 3 bases and the J gene end by 0 bases; junction bases not matched to a gene: 10. Germline CDR1 and CDR2: DFQATT and SNEGSKA (reference sequence). The CDR3 loop spans 17 amino acids. The CDR3 loop is CSASIPLAGVSYNEQFF. CDR3 in DNA: TGCAGTGCTAGTATTCCGCTAGCGGGCGTCTCCTACAATGAGCAGTTCTTC.

The chain recombines TRBV5-5 with TRBJ1-3; D is possibly TRBD1 (6 bases). Trimming shortened V by 0 bases and J by 1 base, and 11 bases separated the two germline ends. This CDR3 spans 16 amino acids. Germline V CDR1 and CDR2: SGHKS, YYEKEE (reference sequence). The CDR3 bases are TGTGCCAGCAGCTTGGCTACGACAGGTTCTGGAAACACCATATATTTT. This codes for CASSLATTGSGNTIYF.

This clone was found a few times. V and J are TRBV7-9 and TRBJ1-1; D is unclear. This CDR3 contains 15 residues. Trimming pared 1 base from V and 0 bases from J, leaving 9 bases between. The germline V gene encodes CDR1 SEHNR and CDR2 FQNEAQ (reference sequence). The CDR3 sequence: CASSLGASLNTEAFF. In nucleotides, the CDR3 is TGTGCCAGCAGCTTAGGGGCCAGTTTGAACACTGAAGCTTTCTTT.

The chain employs TRBV29-1 and TRBJ1-4, with TRBD1 identical over 9 bases. The CDR3 consists of 12 residues. V lost 6 bases and J lost 8; bases outside the gene matches: 4. CDR1 is SQVTM, CDR2 ANQGSEA, per germline. The CDR3 nucleotides read TGCAGCGTCAGGACAGGGGAGGAAAAACTGTTTTTT. Its protein product is CSVRTGEEKLFF.

CDR3 region: CASNQMGTSSYNEQFF. CDR3 nucleotide sequence: TGTGCCAGCAACCAAATGGGGACTAGCTCCTACAATGAGCAGTTCTTC. This chain links TRBV11-3 with TRBJ2-1; 8 nucleotides align to TRBD2. The germline gives CDR1 SGHNT, CDR2 YENEEA. Trimming at V came to 7 bases and at J to 0 bases, leaving 8 bases not matched to a gene. The CDR3 is 16 amino acids.